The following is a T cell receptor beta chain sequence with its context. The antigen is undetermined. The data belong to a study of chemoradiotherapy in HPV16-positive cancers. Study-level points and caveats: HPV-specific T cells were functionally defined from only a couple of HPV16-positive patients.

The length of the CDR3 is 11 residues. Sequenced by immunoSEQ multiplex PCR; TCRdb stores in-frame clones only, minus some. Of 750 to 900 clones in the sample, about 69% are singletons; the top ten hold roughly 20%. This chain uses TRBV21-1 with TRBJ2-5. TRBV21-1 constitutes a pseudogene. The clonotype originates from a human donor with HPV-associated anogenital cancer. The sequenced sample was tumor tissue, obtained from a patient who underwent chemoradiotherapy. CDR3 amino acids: CGYTFSETQYF. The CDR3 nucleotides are TGTGGCTACACTTTCTCTGAGACCCAGTACTTC.